These 19 T cell receptor beta chains came from one sample sequenced in a study of identical twins. From the 5' RACE reads, TCRdb called clonotypes with MiXCR, one entry per CDR3 protein. The profile covers approximately 410,000 distinct CDR3 sequences, with 15% to 20% appearing a single time and around 12% taken by the ten largest. Material: naive T cells sorted from blood. The receptor set was obtained from a middle-aged man in good health.

This clonotype was found a few times. The rearrangement links TRBV10-3 to TRBJ2-1; 11 positions match TRBD1. Germline loops: CDR1 ENHRY, CDR2 SYGVKD. Trimming removed 6 bases from V and 9 bases from J; junction bases left unmatched: 10. The CDR3 sequence is 15 residues long. CDR3 region: CAISNRDRGLGEQFF. CDR3 in DNA: TGTGCCATCAGCAACCGGGACAGGGGGTTAGGTGAGCAGTTCTTC.

This clonotype was detected only a few times. This rearrangement joins TRBV6-1 to TRBJ1-5; 10 bases align to TRBD1. This CDR3 has 17 amino acids. With V trimmed by 7 bases and J by 1 base, 10 bases remained unmatched. The germline V gene has CDR1 MNHNS and CDR2 SASEGT. The DNA for the CDR3 is TGTGCCAGCAAGGTGGGACCGGGACAGGGGAGCAATCAGCCCCAGCATTTT. This codes for CASKVGPGQGSNQPQHF.

The V call is TRBV4-2, the J call TRBJ1-4; TRBD1 matches at 10 bases. Germline CDR1 and CDR2: LGHNA and YNFKEQ. This CDR3 contains 17 residues. V lost 0 bases, J lost 8 bases, and 9 bases stayed unmatched. The CDR3 protein is CASSQEPSTGGREKLFF. DNA for the CDR3: TGTGCCAGCAGCCAAGAACCGTCGACAGGGGGCAGGGAAAAACTGTTTTTT.

Only a few counts were recorded for this clonotype. This sequence joins TRBV12-3 or TRBV12-4 and TRBJ2-7; TRBD1 matches 8 bases. The CDR3 totals 16 residues. The V segment lost 7 bases and the J segment 5 bases; nucleotides outside the gene matches: 16. The CDR3 DNA reads as TGTGCCAGCACCTCCCCCCCGGGACAGGCCCCAGACGAGCAGTACTTC. Its protein is CASTSPPGQAPDEQYF.

At least ten counts were recorded for this clonotype. The genes are TRBV10-3 and TRBJ2-7, with D uncertain. The V and J ends lost 6 bases and 1 base respectively, with 7 bases between them. Per the germline V gene, CDR1 is ENHRY and CDR2 is SYGVKD. The CDR3 length is 12 residues. CDR3 amino acids: CAISGPSYEQYF. The DNA of the CDR3 is TGTGCCATCAGCGGGCCGTCCTACGAGCAGTACTTC.

This clonotype appeared a few times. The V and J genes are TRBV5-8 and TRBJ2-5; D gene uncertain. This CDR3 is 8 amino acids long. The V gene's germline CDR1 is SGHTS and CDR2 YDEGEE. The V gene lost 2 bases and the J gene lost 13 bases, with 3 bases spanning the gap. Here the CDR3 DNA reads TGTGCCAGCAGCTTTGGGTACTTC. It yields the protein CASSFGYF. The full variable domain, rest sourced from reference TRBV5-8 and TRBJ2-5, is EAGVTQSPTHLIKTRGQQATLRCSPISGHTSVYWYQQALGLGLQFLLWYDEGEERNRGNFPPRFSGRQFPNYSSELNVNALELEDSALYLCASSFGYFGPGTRLLVL.

The chain uses TRBV6-1 and TRBJ1-2; 9 bases map to TRBD1. Germline V lookup: CDR1 MNHNS, CDR2 SASEGT. CDR3 length equals 15 residues. Trimming removed 0 bases from V and 4 bases from J; junction bases left unmatched: 3. The CDR3 spells CASSEATGGLYGYTF. In DNA form, the CDR3 reads TGTGCCAGCAGTGAAGCAACAGGGGGCCTCTATGGCTACACCTTC.

This chain uses TRBV12-3 or TRBV12-4 with TRBJ1-2; maybe TRBD1 (5 bases). V lost 7 bases, J lost 0 bases, and 9 bases lay in between. The CDR3 has 13 amino acids. The DNA of the CDR3 is TGTGCCAGCACTCCGGGGGCTAACTATGGCTACACCTTC. It yields the protein CASTPGANYGYTF.

This clonotype has just a few counts. The V and J genes are TRBV2 and TRBJ2-1; D is unclear. CDR1 is SNHLY, CDR2 FYNNEI, per germline. V lost 3 bases to trimming and J lost 0 bases, with 9 bases between them. The CDR3 covers 15 residues. The chain's CDR3 is CASSEVSVSYNEQFF. The CDR3, as DNA: TGTGCCAGCAGTGAGGTTTCGGTCTCCTACAATGAGCAGTTCTTC.

This chain connects TRBV4-3 to TRBJ2-4; 9 positions match TRBD1. With V trimmed by 0 bases and J by 6 bases, 18 bases remained unmatched. Per the germline V gene, CDR1 is LGHNA and CDR2 is YSLEER. The CDR3 covers 20 residues. CDR3 DNA: TGCGCCAGCAGCCAAGATTCTGGGTTTTACGACAGGGGGTTTGGAAACATTCAGTACTTC. It translates to CASSQDSGFYDRGFGNIQYF.

This clonotype was counted at least ten times. The J gene is TRBJ1-5, the V gene TRBV12-3 or TRBV12-4; D is perhaps TRBD1 (6 bases). This CDR3 spans 14 amino acids. Trimming stripped 6 bases from V and 0 bases from J, with 9 bases between. CDR3 in DNA: TGTGCCAGCAGCCCGGGACATAGCAATCAGCCCCAGCATTTT. It encodes CASSPGHSNQPQHF.

This clonotype was picked up many times. The V and J genes are TRBV3-1 and TRBJ2-7; TRBD1 might be the D (5 bases). The germline V gene encodes CDR1 LGHDT and CDR2 YNNKEL (reference sequence). The CDR3 spans 14 residues. The V gene lost 0 bases and the J gene lost 3 bases, with 9 bases spanning the gap. In nucleotides, the CDR3 is TGTGCCAGCAGCCAAGATCGCAGGGTCTACGAGCAGTACTTC. As protein: CASSQDRRVYEQYF.

This clonotype was detected ten times or more. DNA for the CDR3: TGTGCCAGCGCAGTTGTAGAGAGTTACCAAGAGACCCAGTACTTC. As protein: CASAVVESYQETQYF. This sequence joins TRBV12-3 or TRBV12-4 and TRBJ2-5; no firm D call. The CDR3 is 15 amino acids. V was cut by 8 bases and J by 0 bases, with 16 bases left in between.

This clonotype was counted only a few times. This rearrangement joins TRBV20-1 to TRBJ1-5, with 8 bases matching TRBD1. The CDR3 loop spans 14 amino acids. Germline V lookup: CDR1 DFQATT, CDR2 SNEGSKA (reference sequence). The ends lost 7 bases at V and 6 bases at J; junction bases unmatched: 11. Here the CDR3 reads CSGTTGGRTQPQHF. DNA of the CDR3: TGCAGTGGAACAACAGGGGGTCGGACTCAGCCCCAGCATTTT.

Ten or more counts support this clonotype. Written as DNA, the CDR3 is TGCAGCGCTCCACTAGCGTCTAGCACAGATACGCAGTATTTT. This gives the protein CSAPLASSTDTQYF. This chain connects TRBV29-1 to TRBJ2-3; TRBD2 agrees at 7 bases. Unmatched junction bases numbered 7, after V lost 7 bases and J lost 0 bases. This CDR3 has 14 amino acids. The germline V gene has CDR1 SQVTM and CDR2 ANQGSEA.

This clonotype has a handful of counts. In DNA form, the CDR3 reads TGCAGCGTTGTTAGTGGGCAGGGTCAGCCCCAGCATTTT. Its translation: CSVVSGQGQPQHF. The chain joins TRBV29-1 to TRBJ1-5; D possibly corresponds to TRBD1 (5 bases). Germline V gene data show CDR1 as SQVTM and CDR2 as ANQGSEA. The CDR3 covers 13 residues. V lost 4 bases and J 6 bases, leaving 13 bases between the germline ends.

This clonotype has at least ten counts. This chain joins TRBV6-5 and TRBJ1-1, with 7 bases identical to TRBD1. This CDR3 has 15 amino acids. CDR1 is MNHEY and CDR2 is SVGAGI in the germline V gene. V shed 0 bases, J shed 5 bases, and the junction held 6 bases outside the gene matches. For the CDR3, the DNA is TGTGCCAGCAGTTACTCGTTGAGGGGGCTTACTGAAGCTTTCTTT. This gives the protein CASSYSLRGLTEAFF.

This clonotype appeared many times. The rearrangement uses TRBV6-5 and TRBJ2-1; 13 bases map to TRBD2. CDR3 length equals 15 residues. After removal of 4 bases from V and 7 bases from J, the junction contained 4 bases not matched to a gene. Germline CDR1 and CDR2: MNHEY and SVGAGI. The CDR3 sequence: CASSSGLAGPNEQFF. The CDR3 DNA is TGTGCCAGCAGTTCGGGACTAGCGGGACCTAATGAGCAGTTCTTC.

This clonotype was counted ten times or more. The chain is built from TRBV15 and TRBJ2-3; D possibly matches TRBD1 or TRBD2 (5 bases each). CDR1 LNHNV and CDR2 YYDKDF come from the germline V gene (reference sequence). The CDR3 is made up of 12 amino acids. The V end was cut by 8 bases, the J end by 8 bases, with 14 bases between. CDR3 coding DNA: TGTGCCACCGGAGCTGCTGGGGGTACGCAGTATTTT. This codes for CATGAAGGTQYF.